The text below deals with one T cell receptor beta chain. There is no known antigen for this receptor. It has no much larger one-base neighbor in the sample; base qualities were not kept. In Seattle, one collaborating source enrolled patients while the infection was active and tracked those patients longitudinally over the course of disease. The collaborating institutions used their own protocols to collect whole blood in K2EDTA tubes. Collaborator samples were shipped for TCRbeta analysis as frozen whole blood, isolated PBMCs, or DNA extracted from either sample type. The data stem from a study of blood T cell repertoires in COVID-19 (dated by TCRdb to between 2020 and 2021). The study in broad terms: The collaborator samples originated in the United States, Italy and Spain and spanned the acute and convalescent phases of COVID-19. The material from the prospective study consisted of cDNA or gDNA derived from T cells, B-cell-depleted T cells, or PBMCs. The dataset comprised deeply sampled blood TCRbeta repertoires from subjects exposed to, actively infected with, or recovered from COVID-19. The repertoires were made available in a free public database intended to serve as a resource for research on the immune response to SARS-CoV-2. Samples came from the ongoing ImmuneRACE study (first 160 participants) plus 1,254 subjects from 6 global collaborators. Nearly every sample came with metadata listing a de-identified subject ID, COVID-19 status, age in years and sex. HLA class I and class II types, where available, came from metadata supplied by the sample provider rather than from assay-based typing. What the authors observed across the whole study: How much clinical and demographic metadata was included differed by source and by participant, and the metadata was provided uncurated.

Spanning cysteine to phenylalanine, the CDR3 consists of 18 amino acids. Only the CDR3 DNA is retained, 54 bases long and in frame from the first base. In the germline V gene (reference sequence), CDR1 corresponds to PRHDT and CDR2 to FYEKMQ. V lost 4 bases and J lost 0 bases, and the count of bases not matched to a germline gene is 14. The immunoSEQ Assay, a bias-controlled multiplex PCR, was used to amplify TCRbeta CDR3 regions from genomic DNA. On the authors' methods: The number of nucleated cells in each sample was estimated from the amplification of reference gene primers within the assay. Sequence reads were collapsed and filtered to measure the absolute abundance of every unique TCRbeta CDR3 rearrangement. Productive Simpson clonality was computed per sample as the square root of Simpson's diversity index over productive rearrangements. TCRdb stores this immuneACCESS table with in-frame sequences only. Part of the clones is absent; in the studies checked, under half of the shortfall reflects unresolved V genes, and no reason is known for the rest. V and J calls and clone size are given by that table; D and trimming were obtained from the DNA. The table for this sample lists tens of thousands of clones; 87% of them were counted only once. The top ten clonotypes cover roughly a fifth of the sample.

This receptor was identified in a woman of 80 years or more with COVID-19, enrolled during active disease. Sequenced: peripheral blood. Rearrangement joined TRBV13 to TRBJ1-2; TRBD1 fits 7 bases in the junction. The nucleotides are TGTGCCAGCAGCTCGAGCGGGAGACAGGGCGATACTAACTATGGCTACACCTTC. Its protein is CASSSSGRQGDTNYGYTF.